This entry concerns a single T cell receptor beta chain. The data are from a study of blood T cell repertoires in COVID-19. In the study's own analysis: Using reference gene primer amplification, nucleated cell counts were estimated. The repertoire was sequenced with immunoSEQ multiplex PCR; TCRdb's copy has only in-frame clones and lacks some. V, J and clone size are taken as reported in that table, and D and trimming were inferred from the DNA itself. Of some 180,000 clones in the sample, 80% to 90% are singletons; the top ten hold 2.5% to 3%. Per germline, CDR1 LNHNV and CDR2 YYDKDF (reference sequence). Trimming took off 2 bases at V and 2 bases at J, with 13 bases between the two ends. This CDR3 comprises 15 residues. Patients at the Seattle site were enrolled during active infection and followed longitudinally.

Specimen: peripheral blood. The chain recombines TRBV15 with TRBJ2-7, with D maybe TRBD2 (5 bases). The source of this sequence is a woman aged 80 or over with COVID-19, enrolled during active disease. The CDR3 protein is CATSRSRWGAYEQYF. The CDR3 nucleotides read TGTGCCACCAGCAGATCACGGTGGGGAGCCTACGAGCAGTACTTC.